This TCR beta chain was profiled in a study of control samples from healthy donors and cancer patients. Deletions cut 3 bases from V and 4 bases from J, with 9 bases between. CDR3 length: 13 residues. TCRdb keeps only in-frame clones here, not all; method: immunoSEQ multiplex PCR. Found here are 150,000 to 200,000 clones, around 92% of them singletons; the top ten hold about 1.6%. The source is a young woman in good health. The chain employs TRBV12-3 or TRBV12-4 and TRBJ2-5, with D maybe TRBD2 (7 bases). The sample taken for sequencing was blood. The CDR3 spells CASSLGGPETQYF. CDR3 sequence (DNA): TGTGCCAGCAGTTTGGGGGGGCCAGAGACCCAGTACTTC.